The entry that follows covers one T cell receptor (beta chain) sequence. What it recognizes is unknown. cDNA serving as the sequencing template came from extracted, reverse transcribed RNA. TCRdb's copy holds only in-frame clones and misses some; the assay was immunoSEQ multiplex PCR. The sample shows some 200,000 clones, roughly 64% of them seen only once. The data were taken from a study of CD8+ T cells in alopecia areata. Study results and limitations: Scalp clonality dropped significantly under tofacitinib, as did expanded CD8+ top-100 clones.

The treatment was: oral pan-JAK inhibitor, 5-10 mg twice daily. The source material was CD4+ T cells sorted from blood, sampled at week 24, from a patient treated with tofacitinib. The TCR originated in a human donor with alopecia areata.

The CDR3 nucleotides are TGTGCCAGCAGCCGCACAGGGGCCTCCTACAATGAGCAGTTCTTC. This sequence encodes CASSRTGASYNEQFF. This chain links TRBV5-6 with TRBJ2-1; 7 nucleotides agree with TRBD1. This CDR3 region has 15 residues. The trim removed 4 bases at V and 0 bases at J, leaving 4 bases unmatched. Looked up from germline, CDR1 is SGHDT and CDR2 is YYEEEE.